The 30 T cell receptor beta chains listed next were all sequenced from one sample in a study of control samples from healthy donors and cancer patients. Method: immunoSEQ multiplex PCR; TCRdb's copy keeps in-frame clones and lacks some. The sample has about 190,000 clones, approximately 90% seen once. The sequenced sample consisted of blood. The source of these receptors is a young man in good health.

This CDR3 reads CACDRGANTEAFF. CDR3 bases: TGTGCCTGTGACAGGGGGGCGAACACTGAAGCTTTCTTT. The J gene is TRBJ1-1, the V gene TRBV30; 9 nucleotides agree with TRBD1. Germline CDR1 GTSNPN, CDR2 SVGIG (reference sequence). The V and J ends lost 6 bases and 1 base, in that order; junction bases with no gene match: 3. The CDR3 consists of 13 residues.

This chain uses TRBV5-5 with TRBJ1-6, with TRBD1 identical over 9 bases. CDR1 and CDR2 from the germline V gene are SGHKS and YYEKEE (reference sequence). There are 16 residues in the CDR3. V lost 4 bases, J lost 7 bases, and 9 bases stayed unmatched. CDR3 bases: TGTGCCAGCAGCCTTACAGGGGGCTATTGGAATTCACCCCTCCACTTT. Translation gives CASSLTGGYWNSPLHF.

This chain links TRBV19 with TRBJ1-1, with D uncertain. V was clipped by 3 bases and J by 6 bases, with 14 bases between them. The CDR3 covers 14 residues. Germline assignment: CDR1 LNHDA and CDR2 SQIVND (reference sequence). CDR3 loop: CASSMWSAGPEAFF. DNA of the CDR3: TGTGCCAGTAGTATGTGGTCGGCCGGGCCTGAAGCTTTCTTT.

This chain links TRBV6-5 with TRBJ1-1; 12 positions match TRBD1. The germline V gene has CDR1 MNHEY and CDR2 SVGAGI. There are 15 residues in the CDR3. V lost 0 bases, J lost 11 bases, and 7 bases stayed unmatched. The CDR3 reads CASSYSRDRGREAFF. CDR3 DNA sequence: TGTGCCAGCAGTTACTCGAGGGACAGGGGGCGCGAGGCTTTCTTT.

The CDR3 DNA reads as TGCAGCGTTGGTTTGCTGGAGGGCTATGGCTACACCTTC. It codes for CSVGLLEGYGYTF. The rearrangement links TRBV29-1 to TRBJ1-2; D not certain. There are 13 residues in the CDR3. Trimming took 4 bases from V and 4 from J, leaving 13 bases between them. From germline, CDR1 is SQVTM and CDR2 ANQGSEA.

The V and J genes are TRBV27 and TRBJ1-3, with 9 bases identical to TRBD1. CDR1 and CDR2 (germline): MNHEY, SMNVEV (reference sequence). The CDR3 loop spans 16 amino acids. Germline trimming cut 4 bases from V and 2 bases from J; bases unmatched to any gene: 6. In DNA form, the CDR3 reads TGTGCCAGCAGTTCCCGCAGGACAGGGGCTGGAAACACCATATATTTT. This codes for CASSSRRTGAGNTIYF.

The chain joins TRBV18 to TRBJ1-6, with D unclear. The CDR3 extends over 15 amino acids. The germline V and J ends were trimmed by 4 bases and 4 bases, with 11 bases remaining between them. CDR1 KGHSH and CDR2 LQKENI come from the germline V gene. The CDR3: CASSQGEGYNSPLHF. CDR3 DNA sequence: TGTGCCAGCTCACAGGGAGAAGGATATAATTCACCCCTCCACTTT.

This chain connects TRBV20-1 to TRBJ1-2; 7 nucleotides match TRBD1. The CDR3 is 14 amino acids. Germline CDR1 DFQATT, CDR2 SNEGSKA (reference sequence). V gave up 3 bases and J gave up 4 bases; unmatched junction bases: 8. The CDR3 loop reads CSASQGQATYGYTF. The CDR3 DNA sequence: TGCAGTGCTAGTCAAGGACAGGCAACCTATGGCTACACCTTC.

This rearrangement joins TRBV10-3 to TRBJ2-7; D is perhaps TRBD2 (5 bases). V lost 2 bases and J 1 base, leaving 9 bases between the germline ends. Germline loops: CDR1 ENHRY, CDR2 SYGVKD. The CDR3 sequence is 14 residues long. The CDR3 nucleotides read TGTGCCATCAGTGAGCTCGGGGATTCCTACGAGCAGTACTTC. The encoded protein is CAISELGDSYEQYF.

The J gene is TRBJ2-3, the V gene TRBV11-3; D gene uncertain. Trimming left V 4 bases short and J 5 bases short, with 10 bases between. CDR3 length: 13 amino acids. In germline, CDR1 is SGHNT, CDR2 YENEEA. CDR3 sequence (DNA): TGTGCCAGCAGCTCAGGACCGCGAGATACGCAGTATTTT. Amino acids: CASSSGPRDTQYF.

The gene calls are TRBV14 and TRBJ2-2; D remains unclear. CDR3 length: 14 residues. Germline loops: CDR1 SGHDN, CDR2 FVKESK. The V end was cut by 1 base, the J end by 7 bases, with 10 bases between. The CDR3 is CASSQVTGLGELFF. The DNA of the CDR3 is TGTGCCAGCAGCCAAGTCACTGGGCTCGGGGAGCTGTTTTTT.

The genes are TRBV28 and TRBJ1-3, with D maybe TRBD1 (5 bases). The CDR3 has 16 amino acids. Trimming removed 5 bases at V and 0 bases at J, with 14 bases between. The germline V gene encodes CDR1 MDHEN and CDR2 SYDVKM. CDR3 sequence (DNA): TGTGCCAGCAGTCCATCCGGGGCTAGCTCTGGAAACACCATATATTTT. It yields the protein CASSPSGASSGNTIYF. The full variable domain, its missing parts supplied by reference TRBV28 and TRBJ1-3, is DVKVTQSSRYLVKRTGEKVFLECVQDMDHENMFWYRQDPGLGLRLIYFSYDVKMKEKGDIPEGYSVSREKKERFSLILESASTNQTSMYLCASSPSGASSGNTIYFGEGSWLTVV.

The chain employs TRBV6-5 and TRBJ2-5, with D hard to call. The length of the CDR3 is 14 residues. Germline-derived CDR1 and CDR2 are MNHEY and SVGAGI. Trimming stripped 9 bases from V and 5 bases from J, with 19 bases between. The CDR3 DNA sequence: TGTGCCAGTACCCTTTTGAAGCCGACGGAGACCCAGTACTTC. As protein: CASTLLKPTETQYF.

This chain connects TRBV19 to TRBJ1-2; 7 nucleotides match TRBD1. The V gene's germline CDR1 is LNHDA and CDR2 SQIVND (reference sequence). This CDR3 is built from 12 residues. V dropped 6 bases and J dropped 7; count of bases not matched to a gene: 5. CDR3 region: CASREGARGYTF. The CDR3 coding sequence is TGTGCCAGTAGAGAGGGGGCGCGTGGCTACACCTTC. Based on the CDR3 plus reference TRBV19 and TRBJ1-2, the full variable domain is DGGITQSPKYLFRKEGQNVTLSCEQNLNHDAMYWYRQDPGQGLRLIYYSQIVNDFQKGDIAEGYSVSREKKESFPLTVTSAQKNPTAFYLCASREGARGYTFGSGTRLTVV.

This clone showed up just once. V is TRBV7-2 and J is TRBJ2-3; a weak D match, TRBD1 (6 bases). In germline, CDR1 is SGHTA, CDR2 FQGNSA. The length of the CDR3 is 14 residues. Trimming left V 4 bases short and J 0 bases short, with 8 bases between. In nucleotides, the CDR3 is TGTGCCAGCAGCTGGACAGCTAGCACAGATACGCAGTATTTT. Residues: CASSWTASTDTQYF.

This chain joins TRBV19 and TRBJ2-2, with D possibly TRBD2 on 5 matching bases. Germline V gene sequence: CDR1 LNHDA, CDR2 SQIVND (reference sequence). This CDR3 is built from 16 residues. V lost 4 bases and J lost 5, with 17 bases in between. CDR3 sequence reads: CASSNRERSMTGELFF. Written as DNA, the CDR3 is TGTGCCAGTAGTAACCGGGAACGGAGCATGACCGGGGAGCTGTTTTTT. The full variable domain, completed using reference TRBV19 and TRBJ2-2, is DGGITQSPKYLFRKEGQNVTLSCEQNLNHDAMYWYRQDPGQGLRLIYYSQIVNDFQKGDIAEGYSVSREKKESFPLTVTSAQKNPTAFYLCASSNRERSMTGELFFGEGSRLTVL.

The rearrangement links TRBV2 to TRBJ1-5; a possible D gene is TRBD1 (6 bases). The germline V gene has CDR1 SNHLY and CDR2 FYNNEI. The CDR3 is 14 amino acids. Trimming took 7 bases from V and 6 from J, leaving 16 bases between them. As DNA, the CDR3 is TGTGCCAGCACCTTAAGGGGGACCGGTCAGCCCCAGCATTTT. Its translation: CASTLRGTGQPQHF. Looking up the rest from reference TRBV2 and TRBJ1-5 gives the full variable domain: EPEVTQTPSHQVTQMGQEVILRCVPISNHLYFYWYRQILGQKVEFLVSFYNNEISEKSEIFDDQFSVERPDGSNFTLKIRSTKLEDSAMYFCASTLRGTGQPQHFGDGTRLSIL.

The chain uses TRBV28 and TRBJ1-6, with D tentatively TRBD1 (5 bases). The CDR3 totals 14 residues. Deletions cut 3 bases from V and 9 bases from J, with 12 bases between. CDR1 MDHEN and CDR2 SYDVKM come from the germline V gene. CDR3 sequence: CASSLGQTGSPLHF. The CDR3 nucleotides read TGTGCCAGCAGTTTGGGTCAAACAGGTTCACCCCTCCACTTT.

CDR3 residues: CASSLPTSGPSTDTQYF. DNA for the CDR3: TGTGCCAGCAGCTTACCGACTAGCGGCCCTAGCACAGATACGCAGTATTTT. J is TRBJ2-3 and V is TRBV7-9, with 9 nucleotides matching TRBD2. The CDR3 covers 17 residues. Trimming at V came to 2 bases and at J to 0 bases, leaving 6 bases not matched to a gene. Germline CDR1 SEHNR, CDR2 FQNEAQ (reference sequence).

CDR3 residues: CASRVLERNQPQHF. DNA of the CDR3: TGTGCCAGCCGGGTGTTGGAGCGGAATCAGCCCCAGCATTTT. The chain couples TRBV6-5 to TRBJ1-5, with D unclear. The CDR3 contains 14 residues. Trimming removed 8 bases at V and 4 bases at J, with 15 bases between. The germline CDR1 and CDR2 sequences are MNHEY and SVGAGI.

This clone is a singleton in its sample. A junction boundary mismatches the germline segment, possibly from a read error. This chain joins TRBV2 and TRBJ2-3; D may be TRBD2 (5 bases). The CDR3 contains 16 residues. From germline, CDR1 is SNHLY and CDR2 FYNNEI. CDR3 in amino acids: CASSEIYGESTDTQYF. The CDR3 DNA reads as TGTGCTAGCAGTGAAATATACGGGGAGAGCACAGATACGCAGTATTTT.

The chain uses TRBV15 and TRBJ1-6; D uncertain. Germline V gene sequence: CDR1 LNHNV, CDR2 YYDKDF (reference sequence). CDR3 length: 14 amino acids. V shed 1 base and J shed 10 bases, with 11 bases lying between them. In DNA, the CDR3 is TGTGCCACCAGCAGAGTGCAAAGTGGGTCACCCCTCCACTTT. Protein: CATSRVQSGSPLHF. The complete variable domain, with remaining parts taken from reference TRBV15 and TRBJ1-6, reads DAMVIQNPRYQVTQFGKPVTLSCSQTLNHNVMYWYQQKSSQAPKLLFHYYDKDFNNEADTPDNFQSRRPNTSFCFLDIRSPGLGDTAMYLCATSRVQSGSPLHFGNGTRLTVT.

The rearrangement links TRBV7-3 to TRBJ1-1, with unresolved D. The V and J ends lost 5 bases and 0 bases respectively, with 7 bases between them. The germline V gene has CDR1 SGHTA and CDR2 FQGTGA. This CDR3 comprises 13 residues. CDR3 in amino acids: CASSLLMNTEAFF. In nucleotides, the CDR3 is TGTGCCAGCAGCCTCCTTATGAACACTGAAGCTTTCTTT.

This chain joins TRBV21-1 and TRBJ1-5; the tabulated D call, TRBD1, remains unverified against the DNA. TRBV21-1 is noted as a pseudogene. This CDR3 spans 17 amino acids. The CDR3 DNA reads TGTGCCAGCAGCAAATGGAACAGGGTGGCGGGCAATCAGCCCCAGCATTTT. It codes for CASSKWNRVAGNQPQHF.

V gene TRBV7-8 combines with J gene TRBJ2-1; a possible D gene is TRBD1 (7 bases). Germline V gene data show CDR1 as SGHVS and CDR2 as FQNEAQ. V lost 0 bases and J lost 3, with 18 bases in between. The CDR3 is 18 amino acids. The CDR3 DNA is TGTGCCAGCAGCTTAGCGCTAATGTGGGGGGACAGCTACAATGAGCAGTTCTTC. Its protein product is CASSLALMWGDSYNEQFF.

A remark on this clone: One junction end disagrees with the germline gene, perhaps due to a read error. The chain's CDR3 is CASSDKEPGTGQNSNNSPLHF. The CDR3, as DNA: TGTGCCAGCAGTGACAAGGAGCCCGGGACAGGGCAAAACTCCAATAATTCACCCCTCCACTTT. The chain uses TRBV6-4 and TRBJ1-6, with TRBD1 identical over 9 bases. Germline lookup yields CDR1 MRHNA and CDR2 SNTAGT. The CDR3 consists of 21 residues.

CDR3 in DNA: TGTGCCAGCAGTTACTCCGGTACTCGGGGTTCACCCCTCCACTTT. Its translation: CASSYSGTRGSPLHF. The chain joins TRBV6-5 to TRBJ1-6; no clear D. Trimming took off 0 bases at V and 9 bases at J, with 12 bases between the two ends. Germline V gene data show CDR1 as MNHEY and CDR2 as SVGAGI. The CDR3 contains 15 residues.

The chain is built from TRBV10-3 and TRBJ1-1; 7 bases match TRBD1. Trimming removed 9 bases from V and 9 bases from J; junction bases left unmatched: 13. CDR3 length: 13 amino acids. The germline V gene encodes CDR1 ENHRY and CDR2 SYGVKD. CDR3 sequence reads: CAMARDSQSQAFF. The DNA for the CDR3 is TGTGCCATGGCTCGGGACAGCCAGTCACAAGCTTTCTTT.

This clone turned up a few times. This rearrangement joins TRBV11-2 to TRBJ2-1; the match to TRBD2 covers 8 bases. With 4 bases clipped from V and 11 bases from J, the junction kept 10 bases outside the gene matches. CDR3 size: 14 residues. The germline gives CDR1 SGHAT, CDR2 FQNNGV. CDR3 amino acids: CASSSAGALGKQFF. CDR3 in DNA: TGTGCCAGCAGCTCAGCGGGGGCCCTGGGGAAGCAGTTCTTC. Supplemented by reference TRBV11-2 and TRBJ2-1, the full variable domain reads EAGVAQSPRYKIIEKRQSVAFWCNPISGHATLYWYQQILGQGPKLLIQFQNNGVVDDSQLPKDRFSAERLKGVDSTLKIQPAKLEDSAVYLCASSSAGALGKQFFGPGTRLTVL.

The V and J genes are TRBV2 and TRBJ1-3, with 7 bases that match TRBD1. The J segment lost 2 bases and the V segment lost 6 bases, leaving 4 bases of the junction unmatched. CDR3 length equals 14 residues. Germline-derived CDR1 and CDR2 are SNHLY and FYNNEI. CDR3 coding DNA: TGTGCCAGCAGCCAACAGGGGACTGGAAACACCATATATTTT. It yields the protein CASSQQGTGNTIYF.